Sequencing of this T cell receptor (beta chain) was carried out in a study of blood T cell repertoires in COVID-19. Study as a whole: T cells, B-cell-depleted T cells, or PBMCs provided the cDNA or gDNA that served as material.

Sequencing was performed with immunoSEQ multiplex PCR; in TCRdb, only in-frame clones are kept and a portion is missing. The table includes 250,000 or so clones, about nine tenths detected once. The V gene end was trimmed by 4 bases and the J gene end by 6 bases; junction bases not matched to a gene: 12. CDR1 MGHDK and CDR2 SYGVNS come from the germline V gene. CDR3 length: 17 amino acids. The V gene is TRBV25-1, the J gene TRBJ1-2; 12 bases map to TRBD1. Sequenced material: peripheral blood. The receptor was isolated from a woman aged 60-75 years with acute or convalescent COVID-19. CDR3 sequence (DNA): TGTGCCAGCAGTGGCCTTCTTCCGGGACAGGGGGCGAATGGCTACACCTTC. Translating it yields CASSGLLPGQGANGYTF.